This T cell receptor beta chain was found in a study of cytomegalovirus exposure and HLA in healthy donors. Sequenced by immunoSEQ multiplex PCR; TCRdb stores in-frame clones only, minus some. The repertoire holds roughly 220,000 clones, with approximately 80% as singletons. This clone was detected a few times. CDR3 length equals 12 residues. Deletions cut 8 bases from V and 6 bases from J, with 11 bases between. Germline CDR1 MNHEY, CDR2 SMNVEV (reference sequence). V gene TRBV27 combines with J gene TRBJ1-5; unclear D gene. The sample comprised PBMCs. The sequence derives from a woman between 25 and 40 years old in good health and CMV-seropositive. The CDR3 DNA reads TGTGCCAGCGGCAGGTCGTTTCAGCCCCAGCATTTT. This translates into CASGRSFQPQHF.